Listed here are 19 T cell receptor beta chains from one sample, sequenced in a study of shared clonotypes between healthy human individuals. Libraries were prepared by immunoSEQ multiplex PCR; TCRdb keeps only in-frame clonotypes and omits some of them. The repertoire has some 550,000 clones, 95% to 98% of them found once; the top ten carry about 0.057%. Sequencing used naive CD4+ T cells sorted from blood. The subset was: CD45RA+ positively selected. Receptors originate from a woman under 40 in good health.

This clone was found once. The chain combines TRBV10-3 with TRBJ1-3; D ambiguous. The CDR3 has 16 amino acids. CDR1 ENHRY and CDR2 SYGVKD come from the germline V gene. V lost 2 bases and J lost 0, with 11 bases in between. As DNA, the CDR3 is TGTGCCATCAGTGAGCCGGGCCTAGCCTCTGGAAACACCATATATTTT. Translating gives CAISEPGLASGNTIYF.

This sequence joins TRBV25-1 and TRBJ2-5, with a tentative D call TRBD2 (6 bases). Trimming shortened V by 3 bases and J by 5 bases, and 19 bases separated the two germline ends. Per germline, CDR1 MGHDK and CDR2 SYGVNS. CDR3 length: 16 amino acids. CDR3 nucleotide sequence: TGTGCCAGCAGTGATCCACGGGACTCAGGTGGGGAGACCCAGTACTTC. Translated: CASSDPRDSGGETQYF.

The rearrangement uses TRBV7-6 and TRBJ1-2, with TRBD1 identical over 7 bases. Unmatched junction bases numbered 5, after V lost 5 bases and J lost 2 bases. The CDR3 consists of 14 residues. The germline CDR1 and CDR2 sequences are SGHVS and FNYEAQ. This CDR3 is CASSAGTENYGYTF. CDR3 in DNA: TGTGCCAGCAGCGCCGGGACAGAGAACTATGGCTACACCTTC. Based on the CDR3 plus reference TRBV7-6 and TRBJ1-2, the full variable domain is GAGVSQSPRYKVTKRGQDVALRCDPISGHVSLYWYRQALGQGPEFLTYFNYEAQQDKSGLPNDRFSAERPEGSISTLTIQRTEQRDSAMYRCASSAGTENYGYTFGSGTRLTVV.

The chain carries TRBV5-5 and TRBJ2-7; tentatively, D is TRBD2 (6 bases). Trimming removed 4 bases from V and 1 base from J, with 12 bases in between. This CDR3 region has 14 residues. The V gene's germline CDR1 is SGHKS and CDR2 YYEKEE (reference sequence). CDR3 amino acids: CASSAGPASYEQYF. The CDR3 nucleotides are TGTGCCAGCAGCGCGGGACCGGCTTCCTACGAGCAGTACTTC.

This sequence joins TRBV9 and TRBJ2-1; no clear D gene. CDR1 is SGDLS and CDR2 is YYNGEE in the germline V gene. Trimming took 0 bases from V and 7 from J, leaving 11 bases between them. The CDR3 consists of 14 residues. CDR3: CASSVDNFANEQFF. The CDR3 DNA follows: TGTGCCAGCAGCGTAGATAACTTTGCGAATGAGCAGTTCTTC.

This chain uses TRBV9 with TRBJ2-1; 7 positions match TRBD2. The length of the CDR3 is 17 residues. CDR1 and CDR2 (germline): SGDLS, YYNGEE. Unmatched junction bases numbered 11, after V lost 3 bases and J lost 2 bases. The CDR3 coding sequence is TGTGCCAGCAGCGCAGACCTTGGAGGGAGGGCCTACAATGAGCAGTTCTTC. Translated: CASSADLGGRAYNEQFF.

This chain uses TRBV18 with TRBJ2-2; no reliable D call. The V and J ends lost 6 bases and 3 bases respectively, with 8 bases between them. CDR3 length equals 13 residues. Germline CDR1 and CDR2: KGHSH and LQKENI. The CDR3 nucleotides read TGTGCCAGCTCGCTCCAAGACACCGGGGAGCTGTTTTTT. Translated, it gives CASSLQDTGELFF.

The chain links TRBV6-5 to TRBJ2-5, with D hard to call. V lost 4 bases and J lost 3, with 12 bases in between. Germline loops: CDR1 MNHEY, CDR2 SVGAGI. The CDR3 has 14 amino acids. Written as DNA, the CDR3 is TGTGCCAGCAGTTTCCGGGCACGGGAAGAGACCCAGTACTTC. This codes for CASSFRAREETQYF.

This chain uses TRBV25-1 with TRBJ2-5; D unclear. The J call may be in error: the DNA end matches TRBJ2-7 better. In germline, CDR1 is MGHDK, CDR2 SYGVNS. The CDR3 has 12 amino acids. The CDR3 DNA reads as TGTGCCAGCAGTGTCTACTCCTACGAGCAGTACTTC. As protein: CASSVYSYEQYF.

This clone was recorded only once. The chain has TRBV5-4 and TRBJ2-5, with TRBD2 matching over 14 bases. The CDR3 totals 15 residues. With 4 bases clipped from V and 3 bases from J, the junction kept 2 bases outside the gene matches. Germline-derived CDR1 and CDR2 are SGHNT and YYREEE (reference sequence). CDR3 bases: TGTGCCAGCAGCAAGGGACTAGCGGGAGAAGAGACCCAGTACTTC. Translated: CASSKGLAGEETQYF. Drawing the rest from reference TRBV5-4 and TRBJ2-5, the complete variable domain is ETGVTQSPTHLIKTRGQQVTLRCSSQSGHNTVSWYQQALGQGPQFIFQYYREEENGRGNFPPRFSGLQFPNYSSELNVNALELDDSALYLCASSKGLAGEETQYFGPGTRLLVL.

The chain uses TRBV5-8 and TRBJ2-7, with TRBD2 matching over 9 bases. The germline CDR1 and CDR2 sequences are SGHTS and YDEGEE. The V gene end was trimmed by 6 bases and the J gene end by 5 bases; junction bases not matched to a gene: 6. The CDR3 contains 13 residues. The CDR3: CASNGLARHEQYF. The CDR3 nucleotides are TGTGCCAGCAATGGACTAGCGAGGCACGAGCAGTACTTC.

This rearrangement joins TRBV5-1 to TRBJ2-3; 7 nucleotides line up with TRBD1. The length of the CDR3 is 16 residues. CDR1 SGHRS and CDR2 YFSETQ come from the germline V gene. The V and J ends lost 3 bases and 0 bases, in that order; junction bases with no gene match: 7. The chain's CDR3 is CASSWDSAASTDTQYF. In DNA form, the CDR3 reads TGCGCCAGCAGCTGGGACAGTGCGGCGAGCACAGATACGCAGTATTTT. Looking up the rest from reference TRBV5-1 and TRBJ2-3 gives the full variable domain: KAGVTQTPRYLIKTRGQQVTLSCSPISGHRSVSWYQQTPGQGLQFLFEYFSETQRNKGNFPGRFSGRQFSNSRSEMNVSTLELGDSALYLCASSWDSAASTDTQYFGPGTRLTVL.

The V and J genes are TRBV11-2 and TRBJ2-3; 8 nucleotides match TRBD2. The CDR3 sequence is 15 residues long. V shed 1 base and J 1 base; nucleotides not matched to a gene: 1. CDR1 is SGHAT and CDR2 is FQNNGV in the germline V gene. CDR3 sequence: CASSLAGGRTDTQYF. The CDR3 DNA follows: TGTGCCAGCAGCTTAGCGGGAGGGCGCACAGATACGCAGTATTTT.

This chain joins TRBV10-3 and TRBJ2-3, with TRBD2 matching 10 bases. The CDR3 length is 14 residues. J was trimmed by 4 bases and V by 11 bases; bases with no gene match: 9. CDR1 is ENHRY, CDR2 SYGVKD, per germline. CDR3 nucleotides: TGTGCCTCATCTAGCGGGAGTTTCCCAGATACGCAGTATTTT. Translating gives CASSSGSFPDTQYF.

This chain uses TRBV18 with TRBJ1-1; D possibly corresponds to TRBD1 (5 bases). Trimming shortened V by 9 bases and J by 0 bases, and 5 bases separated the two germline ends. Germline CDR1 and CDR2: KGHSH and LQKENI. This CDR3 spans 11 amino acids. CDR3 sequence (DNA): TGTGCCAGGGGACTGAACACTGAAGCTTTCTTT. It specifies CARGLNTEAFF.

The chain recombines TRBV30 with TRBJ1-4, with no clear D. In germline, CDR1 is GTSNPN, CDR2 SVGIG (reference sequence). The germline V and J ends were trimmed by 3 bases and 1 base, with 12 bases remaining between them. This CDR3 comprises 15 residues. CDR3 in DNA: TGTGCCTGGAGCCAGACCCGAGGAACTAATGAAAAACTGTTTTTT. It codes for CAWSQTRGTNEKLFF. The variable domain in full, with the rest retrieved from reference TRBV30 and TRBJ1-4, is SQTIHQWPATLVQPVGSPLSLECTVEGTSNPNLYWYRQAAGRGLQLLFYSVGIGQISSEVPQNLSASRPQDRQFILSSKKLLLSDSGFYLCAWSQTRGTNEKLFFGSGTQLSVL.

The rearrangement joins TRBV2 to TRBJ2-1, with D unresolved. This CDR3 is built from 12 residues. The germline gives CDR1 SNHLY, CDR2 FYNNEI. V dropped 4 bases and J dropped 7 bases, with 8 bases sitting between them. Written as DNA, the CDR3 is TGTGCCAGCAGTGCCCAAGGGAATGAGCAGTTCTTC. This gives the protein CASSAQGNEQFF. Full variable domain (remainder filled in from reference TRBV2 and TRBJ2-1): EPEVTQTPSHQVTQMGQEVILRCVPISNHLYFYWYRQILGQKVEFLVSFYNNEISEKSEIFDDQFSVERPDGSNFTLKIRSTKLEDSAMYFCASSAQGNEQFFGPGTRLTVL.

CDR3 residues: CASSARGTEAFF. The DNA for the CDR3 is TGTGCCAGCAGTGCGCGCGGAACTGAAGCTTTCTTT. The chain couples TRBV28 to TRBJ1-1; no definite D call. Germline assignment: CDR1 MDHEN and CDR2 SYDVKM. This CDR3 comprises 12 residues. The V gene lost 5 bases and the J gene lost 5 bases, with 9 bases spanning the gap.

V and J are TRBV29-1 and TRBJ1-4, with D possibly TRBD1 on 5 matching bases. This CDR3 spans 13 amino acids. V lost 1 base and J lost 3, with 6 bases in between. Germline assignment: CDR1 SQVTM and CDR2 ANQGSEA. The CDR3 bases are TGCAGCGTTGAAGGACAGCCTAATGAAAAACTGTTTTTT. Translated, it gives CSVEGQPNEKLFF.